These 8 T cell receptor beta chains were sequenced from one sample in a study of T cells in Graves' hyperthyroidism and ophthalmopathy. TCR beta CDR3 sequences were amplified from RNA transcripts. Researchers ran a first-round RT-PCR on the TCR CDR3 using the HTBI primer set. TCRdb re-called the multiplex PCR reads with MiXCR, one entry per CDR3 protein. The sample yields about 400,000 distinct CDR3 sequences, around a quarter seen once. What was sequenced was blood. All receptors derive from a man aged 45-60 years with Graves' hyperthyroidism.

This clonotype was detected only a few times. The rearrangement joins TRBV19 to TRBJ2-3, with TRBD2 matching over 8 bases. Trimming took 3 bases from V and 0 from J; bases not matched to a gene: 14. Germline V gene data show CDR1 as LNHDA and CDR2 as SQIVND (reference sequence). CDR3 length: 19 amino acids. CDR3 protein: CASSIRSGRGASSTDTQYF. CDR3 sequence (DNA): TGTGCCAGTAGTATCCGGAGCGGGAGAGGGGCCTCTAGCACAGATACGCAGTATTTT.

This clonotype appeared many times. This may be a read error: a much more frequent sequence differs by one nucleotide. This chain connects TRBV6-1 to TRBJ1-1; 9 nucleotides match TRBD1. This CDR3 is 14 amino acids long. The V gene end was trimmed by 6 bases and the J gene end by 0 bases; junction bases not matched to a gene: 2. CDR1 is MNHNS, CDR2 SASEGT, per germline. DNA of the CDR3: TGTGCCAGCAGGGGGACAGGGATGAACACTGAAGCTTTCTTT. Encoded protein: CASRGTGMNTEAFF.

This clonotype was seen at least ten times. The chain uses TRBV6-1 and TRBJ1-1; D is undetermined. The CDR3 is 12 residues long. V was cut by 8 bases and J by 0 bases, with 7 bases left in between. Germline CDR1 MNHNS, CDR2 SASEGT. This chain's CDR3 is CASGRMNTEAFF. CDR3 bases: TGTGCCAGCGGTCGGATGAACACTGAAGCTTTCTTT.

The chain recombines TRBV19 with TRBJ1-3, with no clear D. The CDR3 runs to 14 residues. V was pared by 4 bases and J by 4 bases, with 11 bases between. In germline, CDR1 is LNHDA, CDR2 SQIVND (reference sequence). The CDR3 loop reads CASSTGDLGNTIYF. As DNA, the CDR3 is TGTGCCAGTAGTACGGGTGATTTGGGAAACACCATATATTTT. Supplemented by reference TRBV19 and TRBJ1-3, the full variable domain reads DGGITQSPKYLFRKEGQNVTLSCEQNLNHDAMYWYRQDPGQGLRLIYYSQIVNDFQKGDIAEGYSVSREKKESFPLTVTSAQKNPTAFYLCASSTGDLGNTIYFGEGSWLTVV.

Regarding this clonotype: Since a much larger clone is just one base distant, this may be a read error. This chain uses TRBV2 with TRBJ1-2; 9 bases map to TRBD1. CDR3 length: 13 amino acids. In germline, CDR1 is SNHLY, CDR2 FYNNEI. CDR3 bases: TGTGTCAGCAGTGGGGACAGGGAGTATGGCTACACCTTC. Its protein is CVSSGDREYGYTF.

V gene TRBV20-1 combines with J gene TRBJ2-2, with D perhaps TRBD1 (7 bases). Germline V gives CDR1 DFQATT, CDR2 SNEGSKA (reference sequence). CDR3 length: 16 amino acids. The V and J ends lost 6 bases and 5 bases respectively, with 22 bases between them. CDR3 coding DNA: TGCAGTGCCCAGGGGGGTGGACAAGTCGGGACCGGGGAGCTGTTTTTT. This sequence encodes CSAQGGGQVGTGELFF.

The genes are TRBV20-1 and TRBJ2-5, with D tentatively TRBD2 (6 bases). The V gene's germline CDR1 is DFQATT and CDR2 SNEGSKA (reference sequence). Trimming took off 0 bases at V and 5 bases at J, with 13 bases between the two ends. This CDR3 comprises 14 residues. This chain's CDR3 is CSARDWASAETQYF. DNA of the CDR3: TGCAGTGCTAGAGATTGGGCTAGCGCTGAGACCCAGTACTTC.

This sequence joins TRBV18 and TRBJ1-1; D is perhaps TRBD1 (5 bases). Trimming removed 3 bases at V and 3 bases at J, with 11 bases between. Germline V gives CDR1 KGHSH, CDR2 LQKENI. The CDR3 is made up of 14 amino acids. CDR3 coding DNA: TGTGCCAGCTCACCCCCGGGGCCGGACACTGAAGCTTTCTTT. It encodes CASSPPGPDTEAFF. The full variable domain, completed using reference TRBV18 and TRBJ1-1, is NAGVMQNPRHLVRRRGQEARLRCSPMKGHSHVYWYRQLPEEGLKFMVYLQKENIIDESGMPKERFSAEFPKEGPSILRIQQVVRGDSAAYFCASSPPGPDTEAFFGQGTRLTVV.